The subject of this entry is one T cell receptor beta chain. Its antigen is as yet unknown. The ends were cut back, 3 bases at V and 2 bases at J, with 11 bases in the middle. This CDR3 is built from 13 residues. Per the germline V gene, CDR1 is GTSNPN and CDR2 is SVGIG (reference sequence). The data were taken from a study of cytomegalovirus exposure and HLA in healthy donors. General study points: By a later analysis, the bulk of CMV-associated TCR beta chains appeared HLA-restricted.

The study ran its PCR with 60 Vbeta and 13 Jbeta primers. Some clones are missing from TCRdb's copy, which holds only in-frame ones; the method was immunoSEQ multiplex PCR. The profile shows some 150,000 clones, just under 70% of them singletons. The origin of this receptor is a man aged 60 to 75 in good health and CMV-seronegative. Sequences were obtained from PBMCs. The chain recombines TRBV30 with TRBJ2-7, with D possibly TRBD1 on 5 matching bases. The CDR3 DNA reads TGTGCCTGGAGGCAGGGTAACCCCTACGAGCAGTACTTC. This sequence encodes CAWRQGNPYEQYF.